This T cell receptor (beta chain) was captured by sequencing in a study of blood T cell repertoires in COVID-19. Looking at the study overall: Samples taken during acute and convalescent COVID-19 were collected in the United States, Italy and Spain. PBMCs, B-cell-depleted T cells, or T cells provided the cDNA or gDNA that made up the material.

In the original analysis: Estimated nucleated cell counts came from reference gene primer amplification. This table comes from immunoSEQ multiplex PCR, and its TCRdb copy is limited to in-frame clones, with some not included. That table is the source of V, J and clone size, and D and trimming were worked out from the DNA. Altogether 200,000 to 250,000 clones are present, 90% to 95% being singletons, with the ten largest covering approximately 1.2%. CDR3 length: 14 amino acids. Germline assignment: CDR1 SGHTA and CDR2 FQGTGA. V was clipped by 6 bases and J by 0 bases, with 10 bases between them. This TCR was sampled from a man aged 25 to 40 with acute or convalescent COVID-19. The sequenced sample was peripheral blood. This chain links TRBV7-3 with TRBJ2-3, with D uncertain. Here the CDR3 reads CASSLSYSTDTQYF. The CDR3 DNA is TGTGCCAGCAGTCTTAGCTATAGCACAGATACGCAGTATTTT.